This T cell receptor beta chain was retrieved from a study of blood T cell repertoires in COVID-19. Overall study context: T cells, B-cell-depleted T cells, or PBMCs supplied cDNA or gDNA.

The CDR3 is 16 amino acids. Germline values: CDR1 MDHEN, CDR2 SYDVKM. V dropped 6 bases and J dropped 3; count of bases not matched to a gene: 11. In the original workflow: The assay estimated nucleated cells by amplifying reference gene primers. Sequenced by immunoSEQ multiplex PCR; TCRdb stores in-frame clones only, minus some. That table furnishes V, J and clone size, whereas the DNA furnished D and trimming. The sample contains approximately 350,000 clones, about four fifths of which appear only once. The chain combines TRBV28 with TRBJ2-1, with 7 nucleotides matching TRBD2. The TCR comes from a man aged 25-45 years with active or convalescent COVID-19. Sequenced sample: peripheral blood. CDR3 nucleotide sequence: TGTGCCAGCAGCCAAACCGGGACTAATTTCTACAATGAGCAGTTCTTC. Translation gives CASSQTGTNFYNEQFF.